This passage covers 27 T cell receptor beta chains from one sample sequenced in a study of blood T cell repertoires in COVID-19. Clones were sequenced by immunoSEQ multiplex PCR, and TCRdb holds only the in-frame ones, with some missing. In the table there are 200,000 to 300,000 clones, around 82% of which are singletons. Sequenced input: peripheral blood. These receptors all come from a human donor in a cohort sampled during active COVID-19.

The chain is built from TRBV4-3 and TRBJ2-3; perhaps TRBD2 as D (6 bases). In germline, CDR1 is LGHNA, CDR2 YSLEER. V lost 0 bases and J lost 3, with 10 bases in between. This CDR3 region has 15 residues. The CDR3 region has the DNA TGCGCCAGCAGCCAAGAAGGCGGAGGGACAGATACGCAGTATTTT. Translated, it gives CASSQEGGGTDTQYF.

V usage is TRBV11-3 and J usage is TRBJ2-5; no firm D call. Trimming stripped 1 base from V and 5 bases from J, with 5 bases between. CDR3 length: 12 amino acids. The germline gives CDR1 SGHNT, CDR2 YENEEA. The CDR3 sequence is CASSLVGETQYF. DNA for the CDR3: TGTGCCAGCAGCTTAGTCGGGGAGACCCAGTACTTC. The full variable domain, in which reference TRBV11-3 and TRBJ2-5 provide the parts outside the CDR3, is EAGVVQSPRYKIIEKKQPVAFWCNPISGHNTLYWYLQNLGQGPELLIRYENEEAVDDSQLPKDRFSAERLKGVDSTLKIQPAELGDSAVYLCASSLVGETQYFGPGTRLLVL.

V usage is TRBV4-2 and J usage is TRBJ1-1; tentatively, D is TRBD1 (6 bases). This CDR3 comprises 18 residues. Germline V gene sequence: CDR1 LGHNA, CDR2 YNFKEQ. The V and J ends lost 0 bases and 2 bases respectively, with 19 bases between them. The CDR3 nucleotides are TGTGCCAGCAGCCAAGACCTCCAGGGGTTTGGGTATAACACTGAAGCTTTCTTT. Translated: CASSQDLQGFGYNTEAFF.

J is TRBJ1-2 and V is TRBV7-8; D is unresolved. V was trimmed by 5 bases and J by 2 bases, leaving 9 bases between them. Germline CDR1 is SGHVS and CDR2 is FQNEAQ. The CDR3 runs to 13 residues. CDR3: CASSPDINYGYTF. CDR3 nucleotides: TGTGCCAGCAGCCCCGACATAAACTATGGCTACACCTTC.

This clone has more than one count but fewer than ten. The V gene is TRBV7-2, the J gene TRBJ2-1; 10 bases agree with TRBD2. V dropped 3 bases and J dropped 10; count of bases not matched to a gene: 6. This CDR3 is 14 amino acids long. The germline CDR1 and CDR2 sequences are SGHTA and FQGNSA. The DNA of the CDR3 is TGTGCCAGCAGCTTCCAGCGGGGGGGCCAGGAGCAGTTCTTC. Residues: CASSFQRGGQEQFF.

This sequence joins TRBV6-5 and TRBJ1-6, with 10 bases lining up with TRBD1. The CDR3 has 15 residues. CDR1 and CDR2 (germline): MNHEY, SVGAGI. The junction had 9 bases not matched to a gene; V was cut back by 6 bases and J by 10 bases. The CDR3 spells CASSPTGTGASPLHF. The CDR3 coding sequence is TGTGCCAGCAGCCCCACCGGGACAGGGGCCTCACCCCTCCACTTT.

To note about this clone: Compared with germline, one end of the junction differs, possibly owing to a read error. The chain joins TRBV24-1 to TRBJ2-7, with TRBD1 matching over 8 bases. The CDR3 extends over 12 amino acids. Germline V gene lookup returns CDR1 KGHDR and CDR2 SFDVKD. CDR3 region: CATSGRDRRFFF. The CDR3, as DNA: TGTGCCACCAGTGGGAGGGACAGGAGATTTTTCTTC.

J is TRBJ1-5 and V is TRBV11-2, with TRBD1 matching over 9 bases. The V gene's germline CDR1 is SGHAT and CDR2 FQNNGV. The CDR3 is 16 residues long. V lost 5 bases to trimming and J lost 2 bases; unmatched junction nucleotides: 7. The CDR3 DNA sequence: TGTGCCAGCAGCACAGGGGGCGCAACCGGCAATCAGCCCCAGCATTTT. Its translation is CASSTGGATGNQPQHF. The entire variable domain, with the rest obtained from reference TRBV11-2 and TRBJ1-5, is as follows: EAGVAQSPRYKIIEKRQSVAFWCNPISGHATLYWYQQILGQGPKLLIQFQNNGVVDDSQLPKDRFSAERLKGVDSTLKIQPAKLEDSAVYLCASSTGGATGNQPQHFGDGTRLSIL.

This rearrangement joins TRBV7-2 to TRBJ2-3; 7 bases line up with TRBD1. V trimming: 3 bases; J trimming: 4 bases; junction bases outside the gene matches: 1. This CDR3 comprises 13 residues. In germline, CDR1 is SGHTA, CDR2 FQGNSA. The CDR3 nucleotides read TGTGCCAGCAGCTTCGACAGGGCAGATACGCAGTATTTT. This gives the protein CASSFDRADTQYF.

The chain links TRBV7-8 to TRBJ1-5; D ambiguous. CDR3 length: 15 amino acids. Looked up from germline, CDR1 is SGHVS and CDR2 is FQNEAQ. Trimming took off 3 bases at V and 4 bases at J, with 13 bases between the two ends. The CDR3 here is CASSFGMAVNQPQHF. The CDR3, as DNA: TGTGCCAGCAGCTTTGGCATGGCAGTAAATCAGCCCCAGCATTTT.

This clone appeared a single time. The chain has TRBV6-5 and TRBJ2-7; TRBD2 matches at 7 bases. The CDR3 consists of 13 residues. Germline V gives CDR1 MNHEY, CDR2 SVGAGI. With V trimmed by 6 bases and J by 6 bases, 8 bases remained unmatched. Here the CDR3 DNA reads TGTGCCAGCAGAGTTAGAGCGGGATCCGAGCAGTACTTC. It specifies CASRVRAGSEQYF.

The genes are TRBV19 and TRBJ2-3; TRBD2 matches at 10 bases. The CDR3 is 13 amino acids. V lost 11 bases to trimming and J lost 4 bases; unmatched junction nucleotides: 6. Germline V gene lookup returns CDR1 LNHDA and CDR2 SQIVND (reference sequence). In DNA, the CDR3 is TGTGCCTCCGAGCGGGGGGGGTCAGATACGCAGTATTTT. Translating it yields CASERGGSDTQYF.

The chain carries TRBV7-2 and TRBJ2-7; tentative D call: TRBD2 (7 bases). The ends were cut back, 3 bases at V and 5 bases at J, with 29 bases in the middle. Germline CDR1 reads SGHTA; CDR2 reads FQGNSA. The CDR3 spans 19 residues. CDR3 coding DNA: TGTGCCAGCAGCTTCCCCCCATCCGGCGGGGGCCGCAACATGGACGAGCAGTACTTC. Residues: CASSFPPSGGGRNMDEQYF.

V is TRBV10-1 and J is TRBJ2-3; 10 bases align to TRBD1. After removal of 4 bases from V and 4 bases from J, the junction contained 14 bases not matched to a gene. The CDR3 has 18 amino acids. Per the germline V gene, CDR1 is WNHNN and CDR2 is SYGVQD (reference sequence). The CDR3 sequence: CASSGLGQGGSGPDTQYF. The CDR3 nucleotides read TGCGCCAGCAGTGGTCTTGGACAGGGGGGTTCTGGCCCAGATACGCAGTATTTT.

The V and J genes are TRBV19 and TRBJ1-2; D ambiguous. Germline loops: CDR1 LNHDA, CDR2 SQIVND (reference sequence). Trimming stripped 1 base from V and 3 bases from J, with 9 bases between. The CDR3 covers 14 residues. CDR3 region: CASSIGGSYYGYTF. The CDR3 DNA sequence: TGTGCCAGTAGTATAGGAGGGAGCTACTATGGCTACACCTTC.

This chain links TRBV18 with TRBJ2-3; 11 bases line up with TRBD2. The CDR3 extends over 18 amino acids. Germline CDR1 KGHSH, CDR2 LQKENI. V shed 5 bases, J shed 0 bases, and the junction held 10 bases outside the gene matches. The chain's CDR3 is CASSFQPGLAASTDTQYF. In nucleotides, the CDR3 is TGTGCCAGCTCATTCCAGCCGGGACTAGCGGCCAGCACAGATACGCAGTATTTT.

The rearrangement uses TRBV4-3 and TRBJ2-4, with D possibly matching TRBD2 (5 bases). Trimming removed 0 bases at V and 0 bases at J, with 9 bases between. CDR3 length equals 16 residues. Germline assignment: CDR1 LGHNA and CDR2 YSLEER. CDR3 in amino acids: CASSQDLGLAKNIQYF. The CDR3 region has the DNA TGCGCCAGCAGCCAAGATCTTGGACTAGCCAAAAACATTCAGTACTTC.

This chain links TRBV4-3 with TRBJ2-2, with D tentatively TRBD2 (7 bases). The germline gives CDR1 LGHNA, CDR2 YSLEER. The V end was cut by 6 bases, the J end by 4 bases, with 12 bases between. The CDR3 consists of 14 residues. The CDR3 DNA follows: TGCGCCAGCAGACAGGGAGGGGGCACCGGGGAGCTGTTTTTT. This encodes CASRQGGGTGELFF.

This clone was counted a few times. The V gene is TRBV4-3, the J gene TRBJ2-3, with a possible D match to TRBD2 (6 bases). The CDR3 is made up of 16 amino acids. V was shortened by 1 base and J by 5 bases, with 16 bases between the two germline ends. Germline CDR1 is LGHNA and CDR2 is YSLEER. CDR3 sequence (DNA): TGCGCCAGCAGCCAAGCTGTCGCCGGGAGTAGAGATACGCAGTATTTT. It yields the protein CASSQAVAGSRDTQYF.

This chain connects TRBV5-1 to TRBJ1-6, with D uncertain. V lost 6 bases to trimming and J lost 6 bases, with 13 bases between them. Germline V CDR1 and CDR2: SGHRS, YFSETQ. The CDR3 contains 14 residues. The CDR3 region is CASTLPGVNSPLHF. In DNA, the CDR3 is TGCGCCAGCACCCTCCCCGGAGTTAATTCACCCCTCCACTTT.

This clone was recorded once. The chain has TRBV12-1 and TRBJ1-5. TRBV12-1 is noted as a pseudogene. The CDR3 loop spans 15 amino acids. The DNA for the CDR3 is TGTGCCAGCAGCCTCGGGGGTACTAGCAATCAGCCCCAGCATTTT. Translating gives CASSLGGTSNQPQHF.

The chain combines TRBV5-1 with TRBJ2-7; TRBD2 is a possible D gene (5 bases). CDR3 length: 14 residues. Trimming removed 2 bases at V and 5 bases at J, with 14 bases between. The germline gives CDR1 SGHRS, CDR2 YFSETQ. Here the CDR3 reads CASSLADQRDEQYF. The CDR3 nucleotides read TGCGCCAGCAGCTTAGCGGACCAGCGCGACGAGCAGTACTTC.

V and J are TRBV13 and TRBJ1-2, with D possibly being TRBD1 (5 bases). Per the germline V gene, CDR1 is PRHDT and CDR2 is FYEKMQ (reference sequence). The CDR3 consists of 14 residues. V gave up 5 bases and J gave up 10 bases, with 20 bases separating them. The CDR3 DNA sequence: TGTGCCAGCAGCCCCAATCCCAGGGTGTCGGTCTACACCTTC. Translating gives CASSPNPRVSVYTF.

The V gene is TRBV5-1, the J gene TRBJ1-1, with 7 positions matching TRBD1. V lost 4 bases, J lost 1 base, and 10 bases stayed unmatched. Germline V CDR1 and CDR2: SGHRS, YFSETQ. The CDR3 spans 16 residues. The CDR3 spells CASSPLSGTANTEAFF. The CDR3 nucleotides are TGCGCCAGCAGCCCGTTGTCCGGGACAGCGAACACTGAAGCTTTCTTT.

The chain couples TRBV6-5 to TRBJ1-2; 7 bases are a match to TRBD1. The V gene's germline CDR1 is MNHEY and CDR2 SVGAGI. This CDR3 has 14 residues. After removal of 6 bases from V and 4 bases from J, the junction contained 8 bases not matched to a gene. The CDR3 loop reads CASRNQGGGYGYTF. As DNA, the CDR3 is TGTGCCAGCAGGAACCAGGGGGGCGGCTATGGCTACACCTTC.

The rearrangement links TRBV7-8 to TRBJ2-1; D is ambiguous. Trimming removed 3 bases at V and 7 bases at J, with 10 bases between. Looked up from germline, CDR1 is SGHVS and CDR2 is FQNEAQ. The CDR3 extends over 13 amino acids. CDR3 in amino acids: CASSFDWLNEQFF. In DNA, the CDR3 is TGTGCCAGCAGCTTTGACTGGCTGAATGAGCAGTTCTTC.

The rearrangement links TRBV7-2 to TRBJ2-2; no clear D gene. The CDR3 is made up of 14 amino acids. Germline V lookup: CDR1 SGHTA, CDR2 FQGNSA. The V end lost 2 bases, the J end lost 2 bases, and 6 bases lay between the germline ends. Written as DNA, the CDR3 is TGTGCCAGCAGCTTATACAGTAACACCGGGGAGCTGTTTTTT. Its translation: CASSLYSNTGELFF.